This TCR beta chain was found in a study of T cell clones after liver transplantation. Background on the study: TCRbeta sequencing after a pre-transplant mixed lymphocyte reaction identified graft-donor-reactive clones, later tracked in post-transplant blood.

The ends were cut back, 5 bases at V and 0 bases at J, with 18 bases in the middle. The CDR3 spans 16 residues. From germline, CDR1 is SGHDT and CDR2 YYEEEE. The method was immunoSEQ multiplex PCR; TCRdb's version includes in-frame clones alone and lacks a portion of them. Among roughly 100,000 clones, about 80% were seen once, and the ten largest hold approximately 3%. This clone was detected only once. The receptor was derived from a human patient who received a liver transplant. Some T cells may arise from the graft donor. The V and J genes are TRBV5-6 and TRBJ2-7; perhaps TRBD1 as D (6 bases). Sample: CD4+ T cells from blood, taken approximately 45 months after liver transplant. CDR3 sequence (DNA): TGTGCCAGCAGAAGAGGACAGAATACATTCTCCTACGAGCAGTACTTC. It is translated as CASRRGQNTFSYEQYF. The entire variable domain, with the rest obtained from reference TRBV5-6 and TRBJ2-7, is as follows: DAGVTQSPTHLIKTRGQQVTLRCSPKSGHDTVSWYQQALGQGPQFIFQYYEEEERQRGNFPDRFSGHQFPNYSSELNVNALLLGDSALYLCASRRGQNTFSYEQYFGPGTRLTVT.